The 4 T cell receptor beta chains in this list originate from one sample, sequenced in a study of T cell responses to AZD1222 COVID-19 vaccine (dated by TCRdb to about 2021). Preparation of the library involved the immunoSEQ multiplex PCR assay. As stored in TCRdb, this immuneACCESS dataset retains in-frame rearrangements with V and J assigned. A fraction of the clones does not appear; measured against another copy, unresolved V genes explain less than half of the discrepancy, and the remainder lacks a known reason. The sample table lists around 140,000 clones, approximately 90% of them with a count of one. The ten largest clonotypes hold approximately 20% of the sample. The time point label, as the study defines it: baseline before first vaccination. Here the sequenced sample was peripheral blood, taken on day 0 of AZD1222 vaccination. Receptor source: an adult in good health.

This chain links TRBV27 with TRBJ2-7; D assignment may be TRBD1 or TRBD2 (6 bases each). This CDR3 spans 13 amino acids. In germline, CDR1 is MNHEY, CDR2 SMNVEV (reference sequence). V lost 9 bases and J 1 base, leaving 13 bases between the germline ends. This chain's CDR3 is CASRGGGSYEQYF. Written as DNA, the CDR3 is TGTGCCAGTCGCGGAGGGGGATCCTACGAGCAGTACTTC.

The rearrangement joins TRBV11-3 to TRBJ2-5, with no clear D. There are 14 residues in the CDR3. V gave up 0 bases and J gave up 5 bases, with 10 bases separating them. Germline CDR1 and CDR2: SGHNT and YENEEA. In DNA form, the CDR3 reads TGTGCCAGCAGCTTAGATAGCAGCTCGGAGACCCAGTACTTC. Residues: CASSLDSSSETQYF.

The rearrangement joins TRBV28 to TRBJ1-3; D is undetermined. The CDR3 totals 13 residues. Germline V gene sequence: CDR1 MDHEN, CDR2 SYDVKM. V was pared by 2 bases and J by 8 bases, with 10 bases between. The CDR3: CASSLGYMDTIYF. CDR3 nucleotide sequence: TGTGCCAGCAGTTTAGGATATATGGACACCATATATTTT.

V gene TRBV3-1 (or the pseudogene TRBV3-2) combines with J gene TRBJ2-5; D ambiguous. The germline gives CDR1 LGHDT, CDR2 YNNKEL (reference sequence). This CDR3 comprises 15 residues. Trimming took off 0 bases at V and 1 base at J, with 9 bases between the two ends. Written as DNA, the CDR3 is TGTGCCAGCAGCCAAGAACTGTGGGTCCAAGAGACCCAGTACTTC. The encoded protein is CASSQELWVQETQYF.